This T cell receptor (beta chain) was obtained from a study of identical twins. The V end was cut by 6 bases, the J end by 8 bases, with 20 bases between. The germline V gene has CDR1 LGHDT and CDR2 YNNKEL (reference sequence). This CDR3 spans 15 amino acids. The table lists this clonotype with a few counts. MiXCR, run by TCRdb on the 5' RACE reads, gives a single entry per CDR3 protein. The data show about 690,000 distinct CDR3 sequences, roughly 6.2% seen once. Material: naive T cells sorted from blood. This TCR derives from a young man in good health. The chain recombines TRBV3-1 with TRBJ2-1; D remains ambiguous. DNA for the CDR3: TGTGCCAGCAGGAATACCCACAAGGGTTCCGATGAGCAGTTCTTC. This encodes CASRNTHKGSDEQFF.